Given below is one T cell receptor (beta chain) in context. Its antigen is as yet unknown. V lost 0 bases, J lost 0 bases, and 6 bases stayed unmatched. CDR3 length equals 18 residues. Germline V gene sequence: CDR1 SGHAT, CDR2 FQNNGV. The entry originates in a study of cytomegalovirus exposure and HLA in healthy donors. General study findings and limits: After further analysis at a later stage, 15,000 to 20,000 TCR beta sequences were associated with HLA alleles at 0.05 false discovery rate.

PCR amplification relied on 60 Vbeta primers (plus 13 Jbeta primers). The method was immunoSEQ multiplex PCR; TCRdb's version includes in-frame clones alone and lacks a portion of them. The data show more than 90,000 clones, approximately 80% seen once. The sample was PBMCs. This TCR was recovered from a woman between 18 and 30 years old in good health and CMV-seropositive. The chain couples TRBV11-2 to TRBJ2-7; 12 bases are shared with TRBD2. The CDR3: CASSLDLWTSGNSYEQYF. The CDR3 DNA sequence: TGTGCCAGCAGCTTAGATCTGTGGACTAGCGGGAACTCCTACGAGCAGTACTTC.